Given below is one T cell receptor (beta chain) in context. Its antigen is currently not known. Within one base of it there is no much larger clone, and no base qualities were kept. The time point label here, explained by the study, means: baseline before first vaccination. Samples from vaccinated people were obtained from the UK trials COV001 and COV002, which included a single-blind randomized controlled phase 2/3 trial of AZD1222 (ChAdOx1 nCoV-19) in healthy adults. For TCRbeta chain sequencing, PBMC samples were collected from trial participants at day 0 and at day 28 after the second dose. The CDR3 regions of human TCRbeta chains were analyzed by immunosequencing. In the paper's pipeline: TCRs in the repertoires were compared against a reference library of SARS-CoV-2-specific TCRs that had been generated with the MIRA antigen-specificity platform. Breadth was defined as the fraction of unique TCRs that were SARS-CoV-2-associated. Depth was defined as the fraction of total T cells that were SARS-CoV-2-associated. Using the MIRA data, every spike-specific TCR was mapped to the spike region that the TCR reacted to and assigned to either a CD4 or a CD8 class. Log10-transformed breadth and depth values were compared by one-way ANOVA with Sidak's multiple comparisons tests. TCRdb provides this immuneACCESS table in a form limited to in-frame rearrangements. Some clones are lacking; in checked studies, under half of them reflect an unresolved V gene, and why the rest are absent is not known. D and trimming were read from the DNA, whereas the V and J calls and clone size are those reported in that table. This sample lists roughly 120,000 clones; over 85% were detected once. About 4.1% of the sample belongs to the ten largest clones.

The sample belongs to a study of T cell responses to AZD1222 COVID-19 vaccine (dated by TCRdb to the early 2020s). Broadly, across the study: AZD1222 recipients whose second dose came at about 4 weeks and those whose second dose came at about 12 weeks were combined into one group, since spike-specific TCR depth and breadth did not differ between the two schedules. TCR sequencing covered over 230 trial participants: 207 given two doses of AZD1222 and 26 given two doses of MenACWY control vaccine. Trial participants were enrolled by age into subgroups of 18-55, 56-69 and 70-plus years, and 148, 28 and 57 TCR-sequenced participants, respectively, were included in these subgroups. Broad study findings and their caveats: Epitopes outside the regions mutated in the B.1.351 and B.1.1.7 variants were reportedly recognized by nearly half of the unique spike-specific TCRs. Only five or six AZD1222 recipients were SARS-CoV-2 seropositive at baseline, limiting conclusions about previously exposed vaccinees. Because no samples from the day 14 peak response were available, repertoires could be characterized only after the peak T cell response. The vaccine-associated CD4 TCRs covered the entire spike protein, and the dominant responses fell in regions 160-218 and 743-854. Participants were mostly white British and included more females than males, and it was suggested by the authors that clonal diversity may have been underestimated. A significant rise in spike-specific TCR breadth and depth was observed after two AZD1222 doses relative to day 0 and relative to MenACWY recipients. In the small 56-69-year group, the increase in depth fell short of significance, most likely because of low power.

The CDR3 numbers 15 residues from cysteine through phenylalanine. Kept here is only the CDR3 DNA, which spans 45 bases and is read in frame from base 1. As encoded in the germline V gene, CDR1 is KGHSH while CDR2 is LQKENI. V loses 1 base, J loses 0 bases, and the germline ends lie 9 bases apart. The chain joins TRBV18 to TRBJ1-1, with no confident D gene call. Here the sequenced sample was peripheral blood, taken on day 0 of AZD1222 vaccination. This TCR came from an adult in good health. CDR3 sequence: CASSPRGFVNTEAFF. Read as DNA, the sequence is TGTGCCAGCTCACCACGCGGGTTTGTGAACACTGAAGCTTTCTTT.